Below, one T cell receptor beta chain is given with its context. The data were produced by immunoSEQ multiplex PCR, yet TCRdb's version contains in-frame clones alone and is incomplete. The data contain approximately 92,000 clones, roughly 96% of them seen just once; the ten biggest clones take up roughly 0.2%. These data are taken from a study of technical replicates of blood from several donors. The source material was T cells isolated from PBMCs. This sequence was found in a human donor in good health.

In nucleotides, the CDR3 is TGTGCCAGCAGCACTAGGACAGGGCGAGGCAATCAGCCCCAGCATTTT. Encoded protein: CASSTRTGRGNQPQHF. This chain uses TRBV28 with TRBJ1-5; 8 nucleotides agree with TRBD1. The germline CDR1 and CDR2 sequences are MDHEN and SYDVKM. CDR3 size: 16 residues. With 6 bases clipped from V and 2 bases from J, the junction kept 9 bases outside the gene matches.